This TCR beta chain comes out of a study of T cell responses to AZD1222 COVID-19 vaccine. Whole-study findings and limits: There were vaccine-associated CD4 TCRs across spike, dominant at 160-218 and 743-854.

TCRdb's copy holds only in-frame clones and misses some; the assay was immunoSEQ multiplex PCR. This sample has 85,000 to 120,000 clones, with around 90% found just once. The germline gives CDR1 MNHEY, CDR2 SMNVEV (reference sequence). The V gene lost 5 bases and the J gene lost 2 bases, with 10 bases spanning the gap. This CDR3 contains 14 residues. Worth noting for this clone: Antigen specificity is unknown.

The receptor was derived from an adult in good health. This specimen consisted of peripheral blood, obtained on day 0 of AZD1222 vaccination. The V and J genes are TRBV27 and TRBJ1-5; maybe TRBD1 (5 bases). The CDR3 loop reads CASSEVGGNQPQHF. CDR3 in DNA: TGTGCCAGCAGTGAGGTGGGGGGCAATCAGCCCCAGCATTTT.